These T cell receptor beta chains were read from a single sample in a study of blood T cell repertoires in COVID-19. TCRdb's copy holds only in-frame clones and misses some; the assay was immunoSEQ multiplex PCR. The sample carries about 160,000 clones, around 85% recorded once. The source material was PBMCs or T cells enriched from blood (not recorded which). All receptors come from a woman in her thirties or forties with acute COVID-19. The CDR3 runs from the conserved cysteine through the conserved F or W. A D gene is named only where the DNA matches it firmly. The size of a clone is reported for some rows only, either as once, few or many, or as a class for expanded clones.

J	size	V	D	CDR3	DNA
TRBJ2-3	once	TRBV30	TRBD1	CAWSWGQGGPDTQYF	TGTGCCTGGAGTTGGGGACAGGGAGGTCCAGATACGCAGTATTTT
TRBJ2-3	few	TRBV11-2	TRBD1	CASSSIRDRRRRDTQYF	TGTGCCAGCAGTTCAATTCGGGACAGGCGTAGGAGGGATACGCAGTATTTT
TRBJ2-5	-	TRBV19	-	CASKEGLNRGTQYF	TGTGCCAGTAAGGAAGGACTCAACCGAGGGACCCAGTACTTC
TRBJ2-5	-	TRBV7-9	-	CASSSGTPAETQYF	TGTGCCAGCAGCTCCGGGACACCGGCGGAGACCCAGTACTTC
TRBJ1-1	-	TRBV12-3/TRBV12-4	-	CASSPGGANEAFF	TGTGCCAGCAGCCCGGGAGGGGCGAATGAAGCTTTCTTT
TRBJ1-6	-	TRBV7-9	TRBD1	CASSSTGDGSPLHF	TGTGCCAGCAGCTCGACAGGGGATGGTTCACCCCTCCACTTT
TRBJ2-3	-	TRBV4-2	TRBD2	CASSPTSRLTDTQYF	TGTGCCAGCAGCCCGACTAGCCGACTCACAGATACGCAGTATTTT
TRBJ2-1	few	TRBV12-5	-	CASGLVIADEQFF	TGTGCTAGTGGTTTGGTAATTGCGGATGAGCAGTTCTTC
TRBJ2-5	-	TRBV4-1	TRBD2	CASSHSGRDQTQYF	TGCGCCAGCAGCCATAGCGGGAGGGATCAGACCCAGTACTTC
TRBJ2-1	few	TRBV6-4	TRBD2	CASSDGALAGGGEQFF	TGTGCCAGCAGTGATGGGGCATTAGCGGGAGGAGGTGAGCAGTTCTTC
TRBJ2-7	-	TRBV9	-	CASSGGSRDEQYF	TGTGCCAGCAGCGGAGGTTCGAGGGACGAGCAGTACTTC
TRBJ1-1	-	TRBV6-5	-	CASSYTRRGTEAFF	TGTGCCAGCAGTTATACCAGGCGGGGAACTGAAGCTTTCTTT
TRBJ2-5	-	TRBV6-5	TRBD1	CASTKARTGYETQYF	TGTGCCAGCACCAAAGCCCGGACAGGGTACGAGACCCAGTACTTC
TRBJ1-2	-	TRBV3-1/TRBV3-2	-	CASSQGRGGYTF	TGTGCCAGCAGCCAGGGGAGAGGGGGCTACACCTTC
TRBJ1-5	-	TRBV18	TRBD1	CASSLGTGWPQHF	TGTGCCAGCTCACTAGGGACAGGGTGGCCCCAGCATTTT
TRBJ1-4	-	TRBV5-4	-	CASSPGRATTNEKLFF	TGTGCCAGCAGCCCCGGGAGGGCGACAACTAATGAAAAACTGTTTTTT
TRBJ1-5	-	TRBV2	-	CASSGGGGNREPQHF	TGTGCCAGCAGTGGGGGCGGGGGGAATAGAGAGCCCCAGCATTTT
TRBJ1-4	-	TRBV15	-	CATSRDARTNEKLFF	TGTGCCACCAGCAGAGATGCTAGGACTAATGAAAAACTGTTTTTT
TRBJ2-5	once	TRBV5-1	-	CASSPAGPQETQYF	TGCGCCAGCAGCCCGGCGGGTCCCCAAGAGACCCAGTACTTC
TRBJ1-1	-	TRBV19	TRBD1	CASRGQGVSLEAFF	TGTGCCAGTAGGGGACAGGGCGTTTCCTTAGAAGCTTTCTTT
TRBJ2-3	-	TRBV6-4	-	CASKSDSGGADTQYF	TGTGCCAGCAAGAGTGACTCCGGGGGAGCAGATACGCAGTATTTT
TRBJ2-1	-	TRBV7-2	-	CASSLSGSSSYNEQFF	TGTGCCAGCAGCTTATCTGGCTCCAGCTCCTACAATGAGCAGTTCTTC
TRBJ1-2	once	TRBV12-3/TRBV12-4	-	CASSHTGSYGYTF	TGTGCCAGCAGCCATACAGGGTCGTATGGCTACACCTTC
TRBJ1-4	-	TRBV4-1	-	CASSPPGVPRGLFF	TGCGCCAGCAGCCCCCCCGGGGTTCCGCGAGGACTGTTTTTT
TRBJ1-5	-	TRBV12-5	-	CASGLVNRRARNQPQHF	TGTGCTAGTGGTTTGGTAAATCGCAGGGCCCGCAATCAGCCCCAGCATTTT
TRBJ2-2	large	TRBV15	-	CATISDSLNTGELFF	TGTGCCACCATCTCGGACAGTCTTAACACCGGGGAGCTGTTTTTT
TRBJ1-3	-	TRBV30	-	CAWSVTGTGNTIYF	TGTGCCTGGAGTGTAACCGGGACTGGAAACACCATATATTTT